These T cell receptor beta chains were read from a single sample in a study of cytomegalovirus exposure and HLA in healthy donors. Measured with immunoSEQ multiplex PCR; TCRdb has only the in-frame clones, and not every one. The table lists about 140,000 clones, 76% of them singletons. The source material was PBMCs. Receptor source: a man in his forties in good health and CMV-seronegative. Both conserved end residues are part of each CDR3. Each record gives: D gene, J gene, V gene, clone size, CDR3 protein, CDR3 DNA. D genes are given only for firm matches. Not all rows give a size; the values are once, few, many and, for expanded clones, a class.

>NA|TRBJ2-3|TRBV7-2|NA
CASSRRPGVSTDTQYF
TGTGCCAGCAGCCGCAGACCGGGGGTTAGCACAGATACGCAGTATTTT
>TRBD2|TRBJ2-2|TRBV28|NA
CASSLFLRRLAGDNTGELFF
TGTGCCAGCAGTTTATTCTTGAGGAGGTTAGCGGGGGACAACACCGGGGAGCTGTTTTTT
>NA|TRBJ1-4|TRBV6-5|NA
CASSYRTDNEKLFF
TGTGCCAGCAGTTACAGGACAGATAATGAAAAACTGTTTTTT
>NA|TRBJ2-3|TRBV5-5|NA
CASSLQGSSTDTQYF
TGTGCCAGCAGCCTACAGGGTAGTAGCACAGATACGCAGTATTTT
>TRBD1|TRBJ2-5|TRBV5-8|NA
CASSLGQGQETQYF
TGTGCCAGCAGCTTGGGACAGGGTCAAGAGACCCAGTACTTC
>TRBD2|TRBJ2-1|TRBV5-1|NA
CASSLGGGYNEQFF
TGCGCCAGCAGCTTGGGGGGGGGTTACAATGAGCAGTTCTTC
>NA|TRBJ2-1|TRBV6-4|few
CASSDSTSAGNEQFF
TGTGCCAGCAGTGACTCTACTAGTGCCGGCAATGAGCAGTTCTTC
>TRBD1|TRBJ2-7|TRBV4-1|NA
CASSQRQGSEQYF
TGCGCCAGCAGCCAAAGACAGGGGAGCGAGCAGTACTTC
>TRBD2|TRBJ2-2|TRBV5-6|NA
CASSFGLARETGELFF
TGTGCCAGCAGCTTTGGACTAGCCAGAGAGACCGGGGAGCTGTTTTTT
>NA|TRBJ2-4|TRBV5-1|NA
CASRETGSGVPRGGNIQYF
TGCGCCAGCCGCGAAACAGGGTCTGGAGTCCCGAGGGGGGGAAACATTCAGTACTTC